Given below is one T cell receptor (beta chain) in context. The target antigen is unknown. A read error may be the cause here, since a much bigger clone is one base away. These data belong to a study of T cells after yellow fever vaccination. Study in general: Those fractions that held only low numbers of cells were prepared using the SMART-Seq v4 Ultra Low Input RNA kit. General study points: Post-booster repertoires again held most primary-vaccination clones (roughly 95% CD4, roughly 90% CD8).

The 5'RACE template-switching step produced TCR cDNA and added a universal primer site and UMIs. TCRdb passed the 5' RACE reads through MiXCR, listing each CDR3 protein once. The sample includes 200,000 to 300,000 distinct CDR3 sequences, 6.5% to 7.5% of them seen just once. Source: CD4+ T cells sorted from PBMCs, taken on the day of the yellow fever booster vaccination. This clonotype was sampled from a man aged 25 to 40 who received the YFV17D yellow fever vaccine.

As DNA, the CDR3 is TGTGCCAGCAGTTTATTTCAGGGGGGGTCCAATGAGCAGTTCTTC. Residues: CASSLFQGGSNEQFF. V is TRBV12-3 or TRBV12-4 and J is TRBJ2-1; the D call may be TRBD1 or TRBD2 (7 bases each). V lost 2 bases and J 6 bases, leaving 14 bases between the germline ends. The CDR3 length is 15 residues.